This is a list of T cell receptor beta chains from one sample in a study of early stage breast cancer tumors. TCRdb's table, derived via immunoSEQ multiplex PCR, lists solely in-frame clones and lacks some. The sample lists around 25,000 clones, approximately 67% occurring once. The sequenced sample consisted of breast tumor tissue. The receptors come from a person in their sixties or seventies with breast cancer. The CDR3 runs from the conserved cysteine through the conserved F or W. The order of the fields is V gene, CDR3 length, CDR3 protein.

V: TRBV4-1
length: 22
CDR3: CASSQEPTSSRQGRGRWTEAFF

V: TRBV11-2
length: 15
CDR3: CASSSDRGHSETQYF

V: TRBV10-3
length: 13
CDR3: CAISRGGNTEAFF

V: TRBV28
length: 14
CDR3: CASSLAGAENGYTF

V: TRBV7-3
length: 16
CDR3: CASSLSGRPRMDEQFF

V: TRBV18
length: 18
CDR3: CASSTGPTGTLAKNIQYF

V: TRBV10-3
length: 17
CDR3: CAISFGLAGVKGDEQYF

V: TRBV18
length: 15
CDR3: CASSPPGESNTEAFF

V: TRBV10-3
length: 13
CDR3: CAIRRQGTGELFF

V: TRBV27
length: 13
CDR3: CASSSQRSYEQYF

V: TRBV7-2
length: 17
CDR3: CASSPTGLAGFTGELFF

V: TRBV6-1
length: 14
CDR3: CASSTRGGLAGWYF

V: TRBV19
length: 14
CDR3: CASSDQGNTGELFF

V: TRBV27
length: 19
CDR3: CASSLRFVSRLSSYNEQFF

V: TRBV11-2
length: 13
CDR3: CASSFSKTYEQYF

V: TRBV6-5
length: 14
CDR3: CASSYSRGNTEAFF

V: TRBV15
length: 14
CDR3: CATSRRRENTEAFF

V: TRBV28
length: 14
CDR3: CASSSTGGGEKLFF

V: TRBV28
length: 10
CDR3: CASSGFGYTF

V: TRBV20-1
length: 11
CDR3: CSAPFSYGYTF

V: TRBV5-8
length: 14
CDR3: CASTMTGREETQYF

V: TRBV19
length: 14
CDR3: CASTRLGADYGYTF

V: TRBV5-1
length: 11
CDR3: CASSEGEVQFF

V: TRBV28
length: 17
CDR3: CASSLSIPGGSGNTIYF

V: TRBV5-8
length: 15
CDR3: CASSLSSGSTDTQYF

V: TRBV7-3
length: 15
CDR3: CASSLEAGERETQYF

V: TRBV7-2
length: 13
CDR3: CASSLGGLGWAFF

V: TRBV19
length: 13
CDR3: CASRYREREKLFF

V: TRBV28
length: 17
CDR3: CASSLSMGGRAKNIQYF

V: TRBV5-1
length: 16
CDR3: CASSPQYGGNYNEQFF

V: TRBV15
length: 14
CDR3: CATSRGGLYNEQFF

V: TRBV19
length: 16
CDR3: CASSDRTGFSGNTIYF